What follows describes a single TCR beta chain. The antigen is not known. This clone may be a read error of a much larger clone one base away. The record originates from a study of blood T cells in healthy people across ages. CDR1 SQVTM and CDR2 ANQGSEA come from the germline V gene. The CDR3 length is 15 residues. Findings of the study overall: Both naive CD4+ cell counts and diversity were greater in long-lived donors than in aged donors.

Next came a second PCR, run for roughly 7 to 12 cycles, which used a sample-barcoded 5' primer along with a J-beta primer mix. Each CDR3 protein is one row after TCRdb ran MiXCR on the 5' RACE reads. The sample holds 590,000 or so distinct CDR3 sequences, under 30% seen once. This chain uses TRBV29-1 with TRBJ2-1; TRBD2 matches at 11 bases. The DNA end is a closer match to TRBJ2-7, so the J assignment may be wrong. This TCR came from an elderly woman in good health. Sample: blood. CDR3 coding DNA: TGCAGCGCTCTTAGCGGGGGGGCCGGCAACAATGAGCAGTACTTC. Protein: CSALSGGAGNNEQYF.